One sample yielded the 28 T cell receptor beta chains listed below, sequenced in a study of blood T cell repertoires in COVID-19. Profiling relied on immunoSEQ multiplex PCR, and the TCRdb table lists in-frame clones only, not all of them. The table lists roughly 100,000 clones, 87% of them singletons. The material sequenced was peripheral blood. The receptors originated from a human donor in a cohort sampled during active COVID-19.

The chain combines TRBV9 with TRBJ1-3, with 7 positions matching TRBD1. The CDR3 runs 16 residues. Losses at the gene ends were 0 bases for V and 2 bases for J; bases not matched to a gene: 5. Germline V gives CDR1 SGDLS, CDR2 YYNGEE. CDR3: CASSVEGDRAGNTIYF. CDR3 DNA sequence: TGTGCCAGCAGCGTAGAGGGAGACAGGGCTGGAAACACCATATATTTT.

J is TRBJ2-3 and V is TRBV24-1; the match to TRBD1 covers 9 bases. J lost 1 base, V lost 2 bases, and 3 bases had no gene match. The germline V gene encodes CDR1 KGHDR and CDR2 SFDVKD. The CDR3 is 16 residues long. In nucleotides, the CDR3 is TGTGCCACCAGTGATTCGTGGACAGGGGGCACAGATACGCAGTATTTT. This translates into CATSDSWTGGTDTQYF.

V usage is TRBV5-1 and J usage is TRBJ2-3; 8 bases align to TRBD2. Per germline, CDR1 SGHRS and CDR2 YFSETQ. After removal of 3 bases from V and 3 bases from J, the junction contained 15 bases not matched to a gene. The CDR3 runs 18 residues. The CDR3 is CASSSPRESGRWTDTQYF. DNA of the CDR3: TGCGCCAGCAGCTCCCCGAGGGAGAGCGGGAGATGGACAGATACGCAGTATTTT.

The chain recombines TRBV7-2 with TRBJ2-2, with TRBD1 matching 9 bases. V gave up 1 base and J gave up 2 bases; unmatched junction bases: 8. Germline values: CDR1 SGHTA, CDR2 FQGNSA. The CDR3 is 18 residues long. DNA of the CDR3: TGTGCCAGCAGCTTAGACGGGACAGGGTTTTTCAACACCGGGGAGCTGTTTTTT. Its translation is CASSLDGTGFFNTGELFF.

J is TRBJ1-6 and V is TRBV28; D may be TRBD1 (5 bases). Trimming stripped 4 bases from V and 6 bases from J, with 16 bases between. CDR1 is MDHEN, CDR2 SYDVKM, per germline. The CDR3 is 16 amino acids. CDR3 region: CASSSWGGVPNSPLHF. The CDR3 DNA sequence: TGTGCCAGCAGTTCCTGGGGGGGGGTCCCTAATTCACCCCTCCACTTT.

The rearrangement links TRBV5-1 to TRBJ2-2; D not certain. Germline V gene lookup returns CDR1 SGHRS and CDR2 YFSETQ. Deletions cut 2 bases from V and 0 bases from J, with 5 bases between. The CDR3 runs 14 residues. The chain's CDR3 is CASSLQTNTGELFF. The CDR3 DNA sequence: TGCGCCAGCAGCTTACAGACGAACACCGGGGAGCTGTTTTTT.

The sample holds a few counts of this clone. CDR3 residues: CASSAGVEPQHF. The CDR3 DNA reads TGCGCCAGCAGTGCCGGTGTTGAACCCCAGCATTTT. The chain is built from TRBV10-1 and TRBJ1-5; unclear D gene. The length of the CDR3 is 12 residues. Between the trimmed V and J ends, which lost 4 bases and 10 bases, there was a span of 11 bases. Germline V CDR1 and CDR2: WNHNN, SYGVQD (reference sequence).

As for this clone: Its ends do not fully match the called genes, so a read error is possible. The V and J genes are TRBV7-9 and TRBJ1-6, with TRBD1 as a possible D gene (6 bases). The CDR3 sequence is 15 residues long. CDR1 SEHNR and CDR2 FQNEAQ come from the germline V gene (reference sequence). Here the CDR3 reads CASSLDQGWNSPLHF. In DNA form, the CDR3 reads TGTGCCAGCAGTTTAGATCAGGGGTGGAATTCACCCCTCCACTTT.

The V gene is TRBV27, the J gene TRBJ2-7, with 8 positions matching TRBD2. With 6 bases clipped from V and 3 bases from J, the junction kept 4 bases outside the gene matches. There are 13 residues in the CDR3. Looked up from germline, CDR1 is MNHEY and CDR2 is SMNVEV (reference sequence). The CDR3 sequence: CASRPRGGYEQYF. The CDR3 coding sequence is TGTGCCAGCAGGCCCCGGGGGGGCTACGAGCAGTACTTC.

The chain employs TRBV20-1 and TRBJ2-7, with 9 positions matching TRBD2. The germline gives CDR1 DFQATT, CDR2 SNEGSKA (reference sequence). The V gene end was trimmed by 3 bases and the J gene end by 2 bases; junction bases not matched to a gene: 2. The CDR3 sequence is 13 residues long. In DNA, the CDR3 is TGCAGTGCTAGTCCTAGCGGGACCTACGAGCAGTACTTC. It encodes CSASPSGTYEQYF.

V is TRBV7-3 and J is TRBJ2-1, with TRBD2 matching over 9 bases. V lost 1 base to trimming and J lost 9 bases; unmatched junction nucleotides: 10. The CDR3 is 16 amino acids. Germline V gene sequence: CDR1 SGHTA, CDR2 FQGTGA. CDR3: CASSLIGGRAEGEQFF. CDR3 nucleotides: TGTGCCAGCAGCTTAATTGGCGGGAGGGCCGAAGGTGAGCAGTTCTTC. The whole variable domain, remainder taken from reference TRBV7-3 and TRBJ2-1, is GAGVSQTPSNKVTEKGKYVELRCDPISGHTALYWYRQSLGQGPEFLIYFQGTGAADDSGLPNDRFFAVRPEGSVSTLKIQRTERGDSAVYLCASSLIGGRAEGEQFFGPGTRLTVL.

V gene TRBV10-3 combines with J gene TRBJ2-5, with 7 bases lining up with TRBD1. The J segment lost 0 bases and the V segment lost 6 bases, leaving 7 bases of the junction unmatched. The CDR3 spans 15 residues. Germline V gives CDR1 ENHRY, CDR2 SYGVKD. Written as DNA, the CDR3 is TGTGCCATCAGCTCCGGGACAGTGTACCAAGAGACCCAGTACTTC. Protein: CAISSGTVYQETQYF.

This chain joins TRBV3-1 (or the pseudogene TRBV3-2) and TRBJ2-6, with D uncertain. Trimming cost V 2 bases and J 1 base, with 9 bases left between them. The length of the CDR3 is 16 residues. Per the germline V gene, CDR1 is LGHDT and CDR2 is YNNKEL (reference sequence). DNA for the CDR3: TGTGCCAGCAGCCAACTGCGAGGTTCTGGGGCCAACGTCCTGACTTTC. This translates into CASSQLRGSGANVLTF.

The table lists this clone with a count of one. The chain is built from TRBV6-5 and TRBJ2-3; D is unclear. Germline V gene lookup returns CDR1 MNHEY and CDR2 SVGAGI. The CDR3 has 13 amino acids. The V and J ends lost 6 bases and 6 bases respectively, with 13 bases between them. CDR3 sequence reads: CASSFAISDTQYF. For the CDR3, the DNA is TGTGCCAGCAGCTTTGCTATATCCGATACGCAGTATTTT.

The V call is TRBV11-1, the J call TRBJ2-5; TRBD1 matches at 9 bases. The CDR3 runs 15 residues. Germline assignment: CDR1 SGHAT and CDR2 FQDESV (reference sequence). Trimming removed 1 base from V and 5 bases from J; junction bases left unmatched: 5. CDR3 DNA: TGTGCCAGCAGCTTAGGGGGACAGGGACCGGAGACCCAGTACTTC. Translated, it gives CASSLGGQGPETQYF. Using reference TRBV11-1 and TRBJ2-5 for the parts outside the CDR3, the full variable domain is EAEVAQSPRYKITEKSQAVAFWCDPISGHATLYWYRQILGQGPELLVQFQDESVVDDSQLPKDRFSAERLKGVDSTLKIQPAELGDSAMYLCASSLGGQGPETQYFGPGTRLLVL.

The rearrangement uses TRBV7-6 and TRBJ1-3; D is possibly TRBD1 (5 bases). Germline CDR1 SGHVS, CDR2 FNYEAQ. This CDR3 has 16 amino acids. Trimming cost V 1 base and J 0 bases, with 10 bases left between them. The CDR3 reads CASSLGGVRSGNTIYF. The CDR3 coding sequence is TGTGCCAGCAGCTTAGGGGGCGTCCGCTCTGGAAACACCATATATTTT.

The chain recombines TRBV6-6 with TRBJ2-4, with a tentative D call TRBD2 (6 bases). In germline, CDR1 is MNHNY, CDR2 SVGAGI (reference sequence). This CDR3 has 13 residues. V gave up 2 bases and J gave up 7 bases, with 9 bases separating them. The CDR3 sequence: CASSYTRENIQYF. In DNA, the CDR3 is TGTGCCAGCAGTTACACCCGGGAGAACATTCAGTACTTC.

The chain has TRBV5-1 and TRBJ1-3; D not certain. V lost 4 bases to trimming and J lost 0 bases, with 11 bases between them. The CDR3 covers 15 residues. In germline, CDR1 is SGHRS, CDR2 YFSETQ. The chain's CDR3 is CASSPVGDSGNTIYF. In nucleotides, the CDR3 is TGCGCCAGCAGCCCGGTCGGGGACTCTGGAAACACCATATATTTT.

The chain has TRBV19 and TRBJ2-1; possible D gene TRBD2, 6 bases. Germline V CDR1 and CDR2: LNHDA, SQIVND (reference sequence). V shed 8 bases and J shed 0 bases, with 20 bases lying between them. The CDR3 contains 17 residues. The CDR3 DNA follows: TGTGCCAGTGGTGGGGCGGCGGGAAGTTTCTCCTACAATGAGCAGTTCTTC. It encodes CASGGAAGSFSYNEQFF.

The chain's CDR3 is CASSLVGGVAPFYGYTF. CDR3 nucleotide sequence: TGTGCCAGCAGTTTAGTAGGGGGGGTTGCACCTTTCTATGGCTACACCTTC. V and J are TRBV28 and TRBJ1-2, with a weak D call TRBD1 (6 bases). Germline V CDR1 and CDR2: MDHEN, SYDVKM. Trimming cost V 2 bases and J 4 bases, with 20 bases left between them. CDR3 size: 17 residues.

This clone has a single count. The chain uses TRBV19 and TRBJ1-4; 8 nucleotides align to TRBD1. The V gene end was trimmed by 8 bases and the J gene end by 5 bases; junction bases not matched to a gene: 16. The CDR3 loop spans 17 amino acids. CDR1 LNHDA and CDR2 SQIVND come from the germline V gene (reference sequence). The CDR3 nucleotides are TGTGCCAGTCAAAGGACGGGGACAGGCGTTCCAAATGAAAAACTGTTTTTT. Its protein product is CASQRTGTGVPNEKLFF.

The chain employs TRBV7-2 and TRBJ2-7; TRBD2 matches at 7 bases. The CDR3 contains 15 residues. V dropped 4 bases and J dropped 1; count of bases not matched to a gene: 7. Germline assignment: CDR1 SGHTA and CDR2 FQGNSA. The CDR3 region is CASSYLGRESYEQYF. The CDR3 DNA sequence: TGTGCCAGCAGCTACTTAGGGCGGGAGTCCTACGAGCAGTACTTC.

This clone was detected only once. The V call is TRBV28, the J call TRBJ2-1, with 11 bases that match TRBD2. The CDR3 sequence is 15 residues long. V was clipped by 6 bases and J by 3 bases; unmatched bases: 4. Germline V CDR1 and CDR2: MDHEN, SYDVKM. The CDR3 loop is CASSSLAGVYNEQFF. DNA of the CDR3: TGTGCCAGCAGCTCACTAGCGGGAGTCTACAATGAGCAGTTCTTC.

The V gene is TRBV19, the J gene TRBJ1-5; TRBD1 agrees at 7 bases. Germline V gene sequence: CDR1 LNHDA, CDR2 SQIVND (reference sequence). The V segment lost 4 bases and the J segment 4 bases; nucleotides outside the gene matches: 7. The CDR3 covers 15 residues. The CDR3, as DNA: TGTGCCAGTAGTACGTCTCAGGGGGGAAATCAGCCCCAGCATTTT. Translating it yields CASSTSQGGNQPQHF. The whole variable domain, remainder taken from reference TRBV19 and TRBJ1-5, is DGGITQSPKYLFRKEGQNVTLSCEQNLNHDAMYWYRQDPGQGLRLIYYSQIVNDFQKGDIAEGYSVSREKKESFPLTVTSAQKNPTAFYLCASSTSQGGNQPQHFGDGTRLSIL.

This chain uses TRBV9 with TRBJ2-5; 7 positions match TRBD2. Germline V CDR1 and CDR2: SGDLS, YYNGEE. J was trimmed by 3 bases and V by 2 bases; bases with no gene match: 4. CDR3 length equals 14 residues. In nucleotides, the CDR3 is TGTGCCAGCAGCGTTCTAGCGGAAAAAGAGACCCAGTACTTC. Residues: CASSVLAEKETQYF.

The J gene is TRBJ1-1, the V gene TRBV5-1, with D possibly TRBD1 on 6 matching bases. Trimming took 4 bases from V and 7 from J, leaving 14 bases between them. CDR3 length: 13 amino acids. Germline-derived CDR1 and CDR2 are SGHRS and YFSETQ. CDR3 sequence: CASSQGTVNEAFF. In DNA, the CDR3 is TGCGCCAGCAGCCAGGGGACCGTCAATGAAGCTTTCTTT.

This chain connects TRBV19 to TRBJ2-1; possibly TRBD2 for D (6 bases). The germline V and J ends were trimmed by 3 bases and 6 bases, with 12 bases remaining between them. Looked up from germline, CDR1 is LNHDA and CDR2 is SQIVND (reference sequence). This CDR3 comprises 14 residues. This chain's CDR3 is CASSIDGGPNEQFF. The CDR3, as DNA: TGTGCCAGTAGTATTGACGGGGGACCCAATGAGCAGTTCTTC.

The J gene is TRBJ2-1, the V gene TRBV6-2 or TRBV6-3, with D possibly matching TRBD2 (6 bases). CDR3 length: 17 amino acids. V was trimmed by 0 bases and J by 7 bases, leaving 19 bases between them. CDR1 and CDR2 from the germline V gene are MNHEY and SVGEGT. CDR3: CASSYSGGGGALNEQFF. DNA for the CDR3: TGTGCCAGCAGTTACTCCGGCGGCGGAGGGGCTTTGAATGAGCAGTTCTTC.